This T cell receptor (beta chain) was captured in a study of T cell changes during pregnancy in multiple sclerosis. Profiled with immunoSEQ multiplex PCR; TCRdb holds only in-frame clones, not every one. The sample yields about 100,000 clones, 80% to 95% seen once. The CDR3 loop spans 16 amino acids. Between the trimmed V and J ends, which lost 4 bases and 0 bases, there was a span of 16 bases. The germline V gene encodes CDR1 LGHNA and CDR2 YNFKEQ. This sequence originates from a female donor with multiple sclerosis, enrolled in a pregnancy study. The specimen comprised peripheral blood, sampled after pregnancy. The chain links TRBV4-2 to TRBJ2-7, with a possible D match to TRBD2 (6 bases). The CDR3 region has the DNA TGTGCCAGCAGCCCTCGAAACAGCGGGCCCTCCTACGAGCAGTACTTC. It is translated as CASSPRNSGPSYEQYF.